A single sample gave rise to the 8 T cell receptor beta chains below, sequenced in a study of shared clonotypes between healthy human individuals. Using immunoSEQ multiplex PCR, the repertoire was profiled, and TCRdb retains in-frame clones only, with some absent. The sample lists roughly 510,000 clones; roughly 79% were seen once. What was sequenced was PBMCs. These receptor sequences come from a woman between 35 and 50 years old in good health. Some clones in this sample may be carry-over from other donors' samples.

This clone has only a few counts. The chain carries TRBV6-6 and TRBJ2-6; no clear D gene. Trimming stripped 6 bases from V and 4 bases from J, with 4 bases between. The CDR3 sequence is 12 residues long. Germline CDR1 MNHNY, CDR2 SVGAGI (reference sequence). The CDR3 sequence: CASSPGANVLTF. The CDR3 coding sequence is TGTGCCAGCAGCCCCGGGGCCAACGTCCTGACTTTC.

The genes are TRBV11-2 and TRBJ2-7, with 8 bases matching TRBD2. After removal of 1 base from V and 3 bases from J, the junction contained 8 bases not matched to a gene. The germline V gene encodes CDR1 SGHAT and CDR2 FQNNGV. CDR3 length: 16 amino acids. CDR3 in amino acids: CASSLARAGVSYEQYF. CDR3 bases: TGTGCCAGCAGCTTAGCCAGAGCGGGAGTAAGCTACGAGCAGTACTTC.

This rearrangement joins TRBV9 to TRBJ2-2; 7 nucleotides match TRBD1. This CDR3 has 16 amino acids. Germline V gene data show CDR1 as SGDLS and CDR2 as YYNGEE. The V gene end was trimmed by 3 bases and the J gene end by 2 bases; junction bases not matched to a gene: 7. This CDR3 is CASSATGTANTGELFF. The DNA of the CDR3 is TGTGCCAGCAGCGCAACCGGGACAGCTAACACCGGGGAGCTGTTTTTT.

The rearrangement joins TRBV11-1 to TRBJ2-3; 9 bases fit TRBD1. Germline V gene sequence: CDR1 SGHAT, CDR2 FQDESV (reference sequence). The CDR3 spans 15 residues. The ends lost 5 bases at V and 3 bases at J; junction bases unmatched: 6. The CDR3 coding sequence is TGTGCCAGCAGCCCCGGGACAGGGTCTACAGATACGCAGTATTTT. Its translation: CASSPGTGSTDTQYF.

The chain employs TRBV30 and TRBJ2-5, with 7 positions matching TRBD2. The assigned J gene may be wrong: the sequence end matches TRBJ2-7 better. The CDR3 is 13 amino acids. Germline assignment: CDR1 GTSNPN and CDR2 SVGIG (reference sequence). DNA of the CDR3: TGTGCCTGGAGTGGAGCGGGATGGGCCGAGCAGTACTTC. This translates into CAWSGAGWAEQYF.

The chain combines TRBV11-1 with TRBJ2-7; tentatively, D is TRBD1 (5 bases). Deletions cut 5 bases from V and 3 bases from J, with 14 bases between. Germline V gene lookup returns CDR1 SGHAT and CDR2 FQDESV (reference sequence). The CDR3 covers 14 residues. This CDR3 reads CASSQDDRNYEQYF. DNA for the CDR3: TGTGCCAGCAGCCAGGATGACAGAAACTACGAGCAGTACTTC.

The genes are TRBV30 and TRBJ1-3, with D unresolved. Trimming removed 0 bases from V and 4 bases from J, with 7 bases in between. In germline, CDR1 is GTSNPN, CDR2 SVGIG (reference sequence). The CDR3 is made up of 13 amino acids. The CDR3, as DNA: TGTGCCTGGAGTGTTTCATCGGGAAACACCATATATTTT. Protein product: CAWSVSSGNTIYF.

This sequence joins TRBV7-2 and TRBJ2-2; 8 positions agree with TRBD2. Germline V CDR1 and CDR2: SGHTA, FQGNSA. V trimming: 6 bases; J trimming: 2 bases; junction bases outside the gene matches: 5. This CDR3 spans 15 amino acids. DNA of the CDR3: TGTGCCAGCAGAATAAGCGGGAGTAACACCGGGGAGCTGTTTTTT. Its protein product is CASRISGSNTGELFF.